The clone carrying this TCR beta chain came up once. The antigen is undetermined. This sample is part of a study of T cell responses to AZD1222 COVID-19 vaccine. The method was immunoSEQ multiplex PCR; TCRdb's version includes in-frame clones alone and lacks a portion of them. The top ten clones hold about 24% of a sample with tens of thousands of clones, just over 90% of them seen once. Study conclusions and caveats: With dominance at 160-218 and 743-854, vaccine-associated CD4 TCRs spanned spike. Most donors were white British, females outnumbered males, and clonal diversity was possibly underestimated. Increases in Spike-specific TCR breadth and depth were seen after two AZD1222 doses. Seropositive AZD1222 recipients at baseline numbered only 6 or 7.

Sequenced material: peripheral blood, taken on day 0 of AZD1222 vaccination. This receptor was identified in an adult in good health.

The CDR3 sequence: CASSLEAGGNTGELFF. Written as DNA, the CDR3 is TGCGCCAGCAGCTTGGAAGCGGGGGGCAACACCGGGGAGCTGTTTTTT. The rearrangement uses TRBV5-1 and TRBJ2-2; 9 nucleotides agree with TRBD2. After removal of 0 bases from V and 2 bases from J, the junction contained 2 bases not matched to a gene. The germline V gene encodes CDR1 SGHRS and CDR2 YFSETQ. This CDR3 has 16 residues.